This entry lists 12 T cell receptor beta chains sequenced from one sample in a study of blood T cell repertoires in COVID-19. Sequencing used immunoSEQ multiplex PCR; TCRdb keeps in-frame clones, though not all of them. The data hold 100,000 to 150,000 clones, with about 88% observed a single time. The sequenced sample was PBMCs or T cells enriched from blood (not recorded which). The receptor source for this set is a woman in her 50s who had recovered from COVID-19.

The chain recombines TRBV7-9 with TRBJ1-4; TRBD1 matches 8 bases. Germline CDR1 and CDR2: SEHNR and FQNEAQ (reference sequence). The CDR3 is made up of 16 amino acids. The trim removed 4 bases at V and 0 bases at J, leaving 4 bases unmatched. The CDR3 loop reads CASSSQGAPTNEKLFF. The DNA for the CDR3 is TGTGCCAGCAGCTCGCAGGGGGCTCCAACTAATGAAAAACTGTTTTTT. The variable domain in full, completed from reference TRBV7-9 and TRBJ1-4, reads DTGVSQNPRHKITKRGQNVTFRCDPISEHNRLYWYRQTLGQGPEFLTYFQNEAQLEKSRLLSDRFSAERPKGSFSTLEIQRTEQGDSAMYLCASSSQGAPTNEKLFFGSGTQLSVL.

This chain connects TRBV5-1 to TRBJ2-3; TRBD2 matches at 16 bases. This CDR3 has 19 residues. With V trimmed by 5 bases and J by 2 bases, 11 bases remained unmatched. In germline, CDR1 is SGHRS, CDR2 YFSETQ. CDR3 in DNA: TGCGCCAGCAGGAGAGACGGGACTAGCGGGGGGGCAAACACAGATACGCAGTATTTT. This gives the protein CASRRDGTSGGANTDTQYF.

This clone appeared a single time. This sequence joins TRBV6-5 and TRBJ2-5, with TRBD2 as a possible D gene (7 bases). The CDR3 spans 14 residues. Per the germline V gene, CDR1 is MNHEY and CDR2 is SVGAGI. V lost 4 bases and J lost 1, with 10 bases in between. Written as DNA, the CDR3 is TGTGCCAGCAGTTTGGCGGGGGCCCAAGAGACCCAGTACTTC. Protein product: CASSLAGAQETQYF.

The sample holds a few counts of this clone. This chain joins TRBV27 and TRBJ1-3; no clear D. Deletions cut 7 bases from V and 4 bases from J, with 14 bases between. The CDR3 runs to 14 residues. Germline CDR1 MNHEY, CDR2 SMNVEV (reference sequence). CDR3 bases: TGTGCCAGCAATTCCGGGGAGCCCGGAAACACCATATATTTT. It codes for CASNSGEPGNTIYF.

The V gene is TRBV5-1, the J gene TRBJ1-1; D gene ambiguous. Deletions cut 0 bases from V and 1 base from J, with 7 bases between. The CDR3 extends over 14 amino acids. In germline, CDR1 is SGHRS, CDR2 YFSETQ. CDR3 DNA: TGCGCCAGCAGCTTGGACCCAGGGAACACTGAAGCTTTCTTT. Its translation: CASSLDPGNTEAFF.

The J gene is TRBJ2-7, the V gene TRBV7-2; 12 positions match TRBD1. CDR3 length equals 16 residues. With 5 bases clipped from V and 5 bases from J, the junction kept 10 bases outside the gene matches. The germline gives CDR1 SGHTA, CDR2 FQGNSA. For the CDR3, the DNA is TGTGCCAGCAGCCCGTGGTCAGGGACAGGGGGCCACGAGCAGTACTTC. Translating it yields CASSPWSGTGGHEQYF.

This clone was recorded once. The chain recombines TRBV3-1 (or the pseudogene TRBV3-2) with TRBJ2-5; D perhaps matches TRBD1 (6 bases). The CDR3 runs to 15 residues. V lost 2 bases and J lost 7, with 17 bases in between. Germline V gene data show CDR1 as LGHDT and CDR2 as YNNKEL (reference sequence). The CDR3 DNA sequence: TGTGCCAGCAGCCAACCCCCAGGGGCGGCCGGGACCCAGTACTTC. Its protein is CASSQPPGAAGTQYF.

The chain is built from TRBV18 and TRBJ1-2, with 10 bases aligning to TRBD1. The CDR3 contains 13 residues. Germline trimming cut 3 bases from V and 7 bases from J; bases unmatched to any gene: 2. The germline gives CDR1 KGHSH, CDR2 LQKENI. The CDR3 nucleotides are TGTGCCAGCTCACCGGGACAGGGGTTTGGCTACACCTTC. As protein: CASSPGQGFGYTF.

The chain recombines TRBV19 with TRBJ1-1; TRBD1 might be the D (6 bases). The CDR3 is 13 amino acids. Germline values: CDR1 LNHDA, CDR2 SQIVND (reference sequence). Between the trimmed V and J ends, which lost 1 base and 4 bases, there was a span of 7 bases. The CDR3 sequence is CASSIGRGTEAFF. For the CDR3, the DNA is TGTGCCAGTAGTATAGGCAGGGGCACTGAAGCTTTCTTT.

The J gene is TRBJ1-4, the V gene TRBV4-1, with 9 bases aligning to TRBD1. Losses at the gene ends were 0 bases for V and 0 bases for J; bases not matched to a gene: 14. Germline values: CDR1 MGHRA, CDR2 YSYEKL. The CDR3 runs to 21 residues. The CDR3 DNA is TGCGCCAGCAGCCAAGAGAGGCTGAGCGGACAGGGGTTGTCAACTAATGAAAAACTGTTTTTT. Protein sequence: CASSQERLSGQGLSTNEKLFF.

This chain links TRBV19 with TRBJ2-5, with 7 bases fitting TRBD1. The end of the DNA fits TRBJ2-7 better, so the J call may be wrong. The CDR3 length is 13 residues. CDR1 is LNHDA, CDR2 SQIVND, per germline (reference sequence). In nucleotides, the CDR3 is TGTGCCAGTAGTGTAGGGACAGTCTACGAGCAGTACTTC. It specifies CASSVGTVYEQYF.

The chain links TRBV12-5 to TRBJ1-1; unclear D gene. Trimming cost V 4 bases and J 1 base, with 13 bases left between them. In germline, CDR1 is LGHNT, CDR2 FRNRAP. The CDR3 covers 15 residues. The CDR3 DNA reads TGTGCTAGTGGTTCGGGGATCCAGAAGAACACTGAAGCTTTCTTT. Amino acid sequence: CASGSGIQKNTEAFF.